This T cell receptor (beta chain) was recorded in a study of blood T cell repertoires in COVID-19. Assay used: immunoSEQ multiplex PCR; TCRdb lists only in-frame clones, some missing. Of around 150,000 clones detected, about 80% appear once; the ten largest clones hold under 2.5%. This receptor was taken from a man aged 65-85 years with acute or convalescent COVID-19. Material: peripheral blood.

DNA for the CDR3: TGTGCCATCAGTGCTTCGGACAGGGAGGGTCAGCCCCAGCATTTT. This gives the protein CAISASDREGQPQHF. The V gene is TRBV10-3, the J gene TRBJ1-5; 8 bases are shared with TRBD1. Germline-derived CDR1 and CDR2 are ENHRY and SYGVKD. This CDR3 spans 15 amino acids. V dropped 4 bases and J dropped 6; count of bases not matched to a gene: 8.